Each of the 3 T cell receptor beta chains below was sequenced from the same sample in a study of graft-versus-host responses after intestinal transplantation. TCRdb's table, derived via immunoSEQ multiplex PCR, lists solely in-frame clones and lacks some. The table records 100,000 or so clones, roughly 91% of them present only once. Their antigen targets remain unknown. Sequenced here: unstimulated CD8+ T cells sorted from spleen or lymph node cells, sampled before transplant. These receptors were taken from a human donor who was the organ donor for an intestinal transplant.

This clone was seen a few times. The chain joins TRBV14 to TRBJ2-7; 8 bases match TRBD2. The germline V gene encodes CDR1 SGHDN and CDR2 FVKESK. This CDR3 is built from 15 residues. J gave up 5 bases and V 0 bases, and 6 bases lay outside the gene matches. The chain's CDR3 is CASSQEAGEVHEQYF. DNA of the CDR3: TGTGCCAGCAGCCAAGAAGCGGGAGAGGTCCACGAGCAGTACTTC.

V usage is TRBV10-3 and J usage is TRBJ1-2, with no clear D. In germline, CDR1 is ENHRY, CDR2 SYGVKD. CDR3 length: 11 amino acids. The CDR3 reads CVIGSSYGYTF. The CDR3 DNA reads as TGTGTCATAGGGAGTTCCTATGGCTACACCTTC.

The rearrangement links TRBV6-1 to TRBJ1-5; possible D gene TRBD1, 5 bases. Germline CDR1 MNHNS, CDR2 SASEGT. Trimming removed 5 bases at V and 1 base at J, with 9 bases between. The CDR3 consists of 14 residues. The CDR3 loop reads CASSRDWSNQPQHF. In nucleotides, the CDR3 is TGTGCCAGCAGTCGGGACTGGAGCAATCAGCCCCAGCATTTT.